A selection of T cell receptor beta chains follows, all from one sample in a study of T cell repertoires in cytomegalovirus infection. TCRdb redid the calling of the reads with MiXCR, one entry per CDR3 protein. The sample shows 120,000 to 150,000 distinct CDR3 sequences, about 6.5% of them seen only once. The specimen was PBMCs. The receptors shown here come from a human donor in good health (CMV status not recorded). Some clones in this sample may be carry-over from other donors' samples. Both conserved end residues are part of each CDR3. D genes are given only for firm matches. The size of a clone is reported for some rows only, either as once, few or many, or as a class for expanded clones.

J	D	V	size	CDR3	DNA
TRBJ2-3	TRBD2	TRBV28	many	CASSLALAGGHTQYF	TGTGCCAGCAGTTTAGCACTAGCGGGGGGGCATACGCAGTATTTT
TRBJ2-3	TRBD2	TRBV28	NA	CASSSPSGGRDTQYF	TGTGCCAGCAGTTCCCCCAGCGGGGGTAGGGATACGCAGTATTTT
TRBJ1-6	TRBD1	TRBV12-3/TRBV12-4	many	CASSFLSGTGTSSYNSPLHF	TGTGCCAGCAGTTTTCTATCCGGGACAGGGACTAGCTCCTATAATTCACCCCTCCACTTT
TRBJ2-1	TRBD2	TRBV12-3/TRBV12-4	few	CASSLAGLAGAYNEQFF	TGTGCCAGCAGTTTAGCGGGACTAGCGGGGGCCTACAATGAGCAGTTCTTC
TRBJ1-4	NA	TRBV7-2	many	CASSLVIATNEKLFF	TGTGCCAGCAGCTTAGTCATTGCAACTAATGAAAAACTGTTTTTT
TRBJ2-3	NA	TRBV5-1	few	CASSLDREDTQYF	TGCGCCAGCAGCTTGGACAGGGAAGATACGCAGTATTTT
TRBJ2-7	NA	TRBV7-9	many	CASSLTGLRDEQYF	TGTGCCAGCAGTTTAACAGGGTTACGGGACGAGCAGTACTTC
TRBJ2-1	TRBD2	TRBV20-1	many	CSARVPSGGNEQFF	TGCAGTGCTAGAGTACCTAGCGGGGGCAATGAGCAGTTCTTC
TRBJ2-7	NA	TRBV12-5	many	CASGLENNYEQYF	TGTGCTAGTGGTTTGGAAAATAACTACGAGCAGTACTTC
TRBJ1-2	TRBD1	TRBV10-3	many	CAIREDRVRNYGYTF	TGTGCCATCAGGGAGGACAGGGTACGGAACTATGGCTACACCTTC
TRBJ2-5	TRBD2	TRBV7-3	many	CASSLDGLAGLQETQYF	TGTGCCAGCAGCTTAGACGGACTAGCGGGTCTACAAGAGACCCAGTACTTC
TRBJ2-5	NA	TRBV7-2	many	CASSFGGGSQETQYF	TGTGCCAGCAGCTTCGGAGGCGGGTCCCAAGAGACCCAGTACTTC
TRBJ2-5	NA	TRBV27	many	CASSLFRLGGQETQYF	TGTGCCAGCAGTTTATTCAGGCTCGGAGGCCAAGAGACCCAGTACTTC
TRBJ2-2	TRBD2	TRBV7-8	many	CASSLGRGLAGPNTGELFF	TGTGCCAGCAGCCTCGGTAGGGGGCTAGCGGGACCGAACACCGGGGAGCTGTTTTTT
TRBJ1-2	NA	TRBV15	many	CATSRDLSSQGAGYGYTF	TGTGCCACCAGCAGAGATCTAAGTTCACAGGGTGCCGGTTATGGCTACACCTTC
TRBJ2-5	TRBD1	TRBV7-9	NA	CASSSRQGMETQYF	TGTGCCAGCAGCTCGAGACAGGGGATGGAGACCCAGTACTTC
TRBJ1-5	NA	TRBV27	NA	CASKPLGASLPLQHF	TGTGCCAGCAAACCCTTGGGGGCATCCCTTCCCCTTCAGCATTTT
TRBJ2-7	TRBD2	TRBV29-1	few	CSASLAGSSYEQYF	TGCAGCGCATCCTTAGCGGGCAGCTCCTACGAGCAGTACTTC
TRBJ2-5	TRBD2	TRBV9	few	CASSLSGGELETQYF	TGTGCCAGCTCACTTAGCGGGGGGGAGTTAGAGACCCAGTACTTC
TRBJ1-2	NA	TRBV20-1	NA	CSARDLGRGAGYGYTF	TGCAGTGCTAGAGATCTTGGAAGAGGGGCTGGCTATGGCTACACCTTC
TRBJ2-1	NA	TRBV9	few	CASSVASRYNEQFF	TGTGCCAGCAGCGTAGCGTCGCGATACAATGAGCAGTTCTTC
TRBJ1-2	NA	TRBV7-2	many	CASSSTTVNYGYTF	TGTGCCAGCAGTTCCACGACAGTCAACTATGGCTACACCTTC
TRBJ1-5	NA	TRBV7-2	many	CASSYTVNPYSNQPQHF	TGTGCCAGCAGCTACACAGTCAACCCTTATAGCAATCAGCCCCAGCATTTT
TRBJ2-1	TRBD1	TRBV24-1	many	CVPLGGGQSSYNEQFF	TGTGTGCCTCTGGGTGGGGGACAGAGCTCCTACAATGAGCAGTTCTTC
TRBJ2-5	TRBD2	TRBV6-2/TRBV6-3	many	CASRRGLETISIETQYF	TGTGCCAGCAGACGCGGACTAGAAACGATCTCTATAGAGACCCAGTACTTC
TRBJ2-3	TRBD2	TRBV7-2	many	CASSLGLAVDTQYF	TGTGCCAGCAGCTTAGGACTAGCAGTCGATACGCAGTATTTT
TRBJ1-3	NA	TRBV15	NA	CATSRDAGNRNTIYF	TGTGCCACCAGCAGAGATGCCGGGAATAGAAACACCATATATTTT
TRBJ2-5	TRBD1	TRBV12-3/TRBV12-4	many	CASSLGRGQTQYF	TGTGCCAGCAGTTTAGGAAGGGGGCAGACCCAGTACTTC
TRBJ2-5	NA	TRBV6-6	many	CASTAAAIGAQYF	TGTGCCAGCACCGCGGCGGCCATAGGGGCCCAGTACTTC